A single sample gave rise to the 26 T cell receptor beta chains below, sequenced in a study of T cell repertoires in cytomegalovirus infection. These receptors have no identified antigens. TCRdb reprocessed the reads with MiXCR, giving one entry per CDR3 protein. In the table there are about 60,000 distinct CDR3 sequences, around 20% of which are singletons. The source material was CD8+ T cells from cultured PBMCs, sampled from culture after CMV antigen stimulation. The source of these receptors is a human donor in good health (CMV status not recorded). Some clones in this sample may be carry-over from other donors' samples.

The rearrangement links TRBV7-2 to TRBJ1-3; D perhaps matches TRBD1 (5 bases). V gave up 1 base and J gave up 8 bases, with 15 bases separating them. Germline V gene data show CDR1 as SGHTA and CDR2 as FQGNSA. The CDR3 has 15 amino acids. The CDR3 DNA sequence: TGTGCCAGCAGCTTAGGGGGCACCGCTAGAGACACCATATATTTT. Amino acids: CASSLGGTARDTIYF.

CDR3 sequence reads: CASSPSGGWETQYF. CDR3 bases: TGTGCCAGCAGCCCGTCTGGTGGGTGGGAGACCCAGTACTTC. The V and J genes are TRBV7-8 and TRBJ2-5; no clear D. This CDR3 spans 14 amino acids. V lost 5 bases to trimming and J lost 5 bases, with 15 bases between them. Looked up from germline, CDR1 is SGHVS and CDR2 is FQNEAQ.

V usage is TRBV7-2 and J usage is TRBJ2-7; D is ambiguous. CDR3 length: 14 amino acids. Trimming pared 2 bases from V and 4 bases from J, leaving 12 bases between. CDR1 and CDR2 (germline): SGHTA, FQGNSA. CDR3 bases: TGTGCCAGCAGCTTATCTGATTCGGCTTACGAGCAGTACTTC. Residues: CASSLSDSAYEQYF.

This clonotype has more than one count but fewer than ten. The chain recombines TRBV7-6 with TRBJ2-2; a weak D match, TRBD1 (5 bases). The V end lost 5 bases, the J end lost 6 bases, and 7 bases lay between the germline ends. The CDR3 has 12 amino acids. Looked up from germline, CDR1 is SGHVS and CDR2 is FNYEAQ. CDR3 nucleotide sequence: TGTGCCAGCAGCCTGGGGCCCGGGGAGCTGTTTTTT. Its translation: CASSLGPGELFF.

The genes are TRBV12-3 or TRBV12-4 and TRBJ1-4; D is uncertain. V was cut by 4 bases and J by 4 bases, with 13 bases left in between. This CDR3 comprises 15 residues. The DNA for the CDR3 is TGTGCCAGCAGTTCGGGCGGACGAATTAATGAAAAACTGTTTTTT. Its protein is CASSSGGRINEKLFF.

As regards this clonotype: A read error may be the cause here, since a much bigger clone is one base away. The V call is TRBV6-5, the J call TRBJ2-7; perhaps D is TRBD1 or TRBD2 (5 bases each). V lost 4 bases and J 0 bases, leaving 10 bases between the germline ends. Germline V CDR1 and CDR2: MNHEY, SVGAGI. The CDR3 is 14 amino acids. As DNA, the CDR3 is TGTGCCAGCAGTTTCGCCGGGACCTCCTACGAGCAGTACTTC. It yields the protein CASSFAGTSYEQYF.

The rearrangement links TRBV7-8 to TRBJ1-5; the D is unclear. The germline V gene has CDR1 SGHVS and CDR2 FQNEAQ. The CDR3 runs to 13 residues. Between the trimmed V and J ends, which lost 6 bases and 5 bases, there was a span of 11 bases. The CDR3 bases are TGTGCCAGCAGTAAGAAATCTGATCAGCCCCAGCATTTT. Encoded protein: CASSKKSDQPQHF.

This chain joins TRBV7-2 and TRBJ1-1; 8 bases are a match to TRBD1. This CDR3 region has 15 residues. The trim removed 4 bases at V and 4 bases at J, leaving 8 bases unmatched. Per germline, CDR1 SGHTA and CDR2 FQGNSA. CDR3 region: CASSYRTGKSTEAFF. The CDR3 DNA reads as TGTGCCAGCAGCTATCGGACAGGGAAGTCCACTGAAGCTTTCTTT. Complete variable domain (other parts from reference TRBV7-2 and TRBJ1-1): GAGVSQSPSNKVTEKGKDVELRCDPISGHTALYWYRQSLGQGLEFLIYFQGNSAPDKSGLPSDRFSAERTGGSVSTLTIQRTQQEDSAVYLCASSYRTGKSTEAFFGQGTRLTVV.

The chain carries TRBV4-1 and TRBJ1-5; TRBD1 matches at 8 bases. Germline V gene data show CDR1 as MGHRA and CDR2 as YSYEKL. V lost 0 bases and J lost 4; bases outside the gene matches: 5. This CDR3 has 16 amino acids. The CDR3 DNA reads as TGCGCCAGCAGCCAAGATGCCAGGGGGCCGAATCAGCCCCAGCATTTT. Amino acids: CASSQDARGPNQPQHF.

V usage is TRBV27 and J usage is TRBJ1-5; D gene uncertain. Germline loops: CDR1 MNHEY, CDR2 SMNVEV (reference sequence). The CDR3 has 15 residues. Trimming took 5 bases from V and 0 from J, leaving 11 bases between them. This CDR3 is CASSPVTHSNQPQHF. As DNA, the CDR3 is TGTGCCAGCAGTCCTGTAACCCATAGCAATCAGCCCCAGCATTTT.

This clonotype was counted a few times. This sequence joins TRBV29-1 and TRBJ1-1; D remains unclear. This CDR3 is built from 12 residues. V gave up 4 bases and J gave up 0 bases, with 6 bases separating them. Germline V lookup: CDR1 SQVTM, CDR2 ANQGSEA. CDR3 region: CSVARMNTEAFF. CDR3 DNA: TGCAGCGTTGCCCGTATGAACACTGAAGCTTTCTTT.

In its sample, this clonotype was seen many times. The junction departs from germline at one end; a sequencing error may be responsible. This sequence joins TRBV15 and TRBJ2-7, with D possibly called TRBD1 or TRBD2 (6 bases each). CDR1 LNHNV and CDR2 YYDKDF come from the germline V gene (reference sequence). The CDR3 is 13 residues long. CDR3 residues: CATSSNLGGAGHF. DNA for the CDR3: TGTGCCACCAGCAGCAATCTGGGGGGCGCAGGACACTTC.

Many counts were recorded for this clonotype. The chain is built from TRBV7-2 and TRBJ1-6; D remains ambiguous. V lost 3 bases, J lost 1 base, and 7 bases lay in between. Germline V lookup: CDR1 SGHTA, CDR2 FQGNSA. CDR3 length equals 15 residues. In nucleotides, the CDR3 is TGTGCCAGCAGCTTGGTCTGGTCCTATAATTCACCCCTCCACTTT. Residues: CASSLVWSYNSPLHF. The full variable domain, in which reference TRBV7-2 and TRBJ1-6 provide the parts outside the CDR3, is GAGVSQSPSNKVTEKGKDVELRCDPISGHTALYWYRQSLGQGLEFLIYFQGNSAPDKSGLPSDRFSAERTGGSVSTLTIQRTQQEDSAVYLCASSLVWSYNSPLHFGNGTRLTVT.

Only one count was recorded for this clonotype. J is TRBJ1-2 and V is TRBV7-2; TRBD1 matches at 8 bases. CDR3 length: 14 amino acids. The germline CDR1 and CDR2 sequences are SGHTA and FQGNSA. With V trimmed by 5 bases and J by 8 bases, 10 bases remained unmatched. CDR3 sequence: CASSERGQESGYTF. In DNA form, the CDR3 reads TGTGCCAGCAGCGAGCGGGGACAGGAGAGCGGCTACACCTTC. The variable domain in full, completed from reference TRBV7-2 and TRBJ1-2, reads GAGVSQSPSNKVTEKGKDVELRCDPISGHTALYWYRQSLGQGLEFLIYFQGNSAPDKSGLPSDRFSAERTGGSVSTLTIQRTQQEDSAVYLCASSERGQESGYTFGSGTRLTVV.

The chain joins TRBV7-8 to TRBJ2-1; the D gene is possibly TRBD2 (7 bases). Germline V gene sequence: CDR1 SGHVS, CDR2 FQNEAQ. The CDR3 covers 17 residues. Trimming removed 7 bases at V and 3 bases at J, with 22 bases between. CDR3: CASTPSHGGPVYNEQFF. As DNA, the CDR3 is TGTGCCAGCACCCCCTCTCACGGGGGGCCGGTCTACAATGAGCAGTTCTTC.

The chain recombines TRBV4-3 with TRBJ2-3; D is ambiguous. CDR3 length: 15 amino acids. Germline values: CDR1 LGHNA, CDR2 YSLEER. Trimming stripped 2 bases from V and 0 bases from J, with 9 bases between. CDR3 protein: CASSQFTSSTDTQYF. CDR3 sequence (DNA): TGCGCCAGCAGCCAATTTACCTCTAGCACAGATACGCAGTATTTT.

The chain employs TRBV6-2 or TRBV6-3 and TRBJ1-1; a possible D gene is TRBD1 (6 bases). V was cut by 6 bases and J by 1 base, with 9 bases left in between. This CDR3 has 13 amino acids. The germline V gene has CDR1 MNHEY and CDR2 SVGEGT. The CDR3 DNA is TGTGCCAGCAGGAAACAGGGGAACACTGAAGCTTTCTTT. Amino acids: CASRKQGNTEAFF.

This clonotype was seen only a few times. The chain links TRBV11-2 to TRBJ1-4; the D is unclear. V lost 6 bases, J lost 8 bases, and 16 bases lay in between. This CDR3 region has 14 residues. Germline lookup yields CDR1 SGHAT and CDR2 FQNNGV. The CDR3 region has the DNA TGTGCCAGCAGGCAGAAGTTGGACGGGGAAAAACTGTTTTTT. Its translation: CASRQKLDGEKLFF. The whole variable domain, filled in from reference TRBV11-2 and TRBJ1-4, reads EAGVAQSPRYKIIEKRQSVAFWCNPISGHATLYWYQQILGQGPKLLIQFQNNGVVDDSQLPKDRFSAERLKGVDSTLKIQPAKLEDSAVYLCASRQKLDGEKLFFGSGTQLSVL.

The rearrangement uses TRBV6-2 or TRBV6-3 and TRBJ2-1; 9 positions agree with TRBD1. The CDR3 totals 15 residues. The germline V gene encodes CDR1 MNHEY and CDR2 SVGEGT. J was trimmed by 1 base and V by 5 bases; bases with no gene match: 3. The DNA for the CDR3 is TGTGCCAGCAGTACTGGACAGGGGTCCTACAATGAGCAGTTCTTC. It is translated as CASSTGQGSYNEQFF.

The chain employs TRBV7-2 and TRBJ2-1; 12 bases fit TRBD2. Trimming at V came to 4 bases and at J to 8 bases, leaving 9 bases not matched to a gene. The germline V gene encodes CDR1 SGHTA and CDR2 FQGNSA. The CDR3 extends over 16 amino acids. CDR3 DNA: TGTGCCAGCAGCTCCCTGCTAGCGGGGGGGCCGGATGAGCAGTTCTTC. The encoded protein is CASSSLLAGGPDEQFF. The full variable domain, rest sourced from reference TRBV7-2 and TRBJ2-1, is GAGVSQSPSNKVTEKGKDVELRCDPISGHTALYWYRQSLGQGLEFLIYFQGNSAPDKSGLPSDRFSAERTGGSVSTLTIQRTQQEDSAVYLCASSSLLAGGPDEQFFGPGTRLTVL.

This clonotype was recorded a few times. The rearrangement links TRBV7-8 to TRBJ1-4; perhaps TRBD1 as D (6 bases). Germline assignment: CDR1 SGHVS and CDR2 FQNEAQ. The V and J ends lost 0 bases and 0 bases respectively, with 14 bases between them. CDR3 length equals 18 residues. The CDR3 region has the DNA TGTGCCAGCAGCTTAGCGCTCTCTGCAGGGGCAACTAATGAAAAACTGTTTTTT. It codes for CASSLALSAGATNEKLFF.

The chain links TRBV7-9 to TRBJ2-7; the match to TRBD1 covers 7 bases. V lost 5 bases, J lost 3 bases, and 10 bases stayed unmatched. The CDR3 is made up of 15 amino acids. Germline CDR1 SEHNR, CDR2 FQNEAQ (reference sequence). This CDR3 is CASSNKGANGYEQYF. CDR3 coding DNA: TGTGCCAGCAGCAATAAGGGGGCGAACGGCTACGAGCAGTACTTC.

The V call is TRBV7-9, the J call TRBJ1-6; weak D call: TRBD1 (6 bases). The CDR3 consists of 16 residues. The ends were cut back, 5 bases at V and 2 bases at J, with 13 bases in the middle. The germline V gene encodes CDR1 SEHNR and CDR2 FQNEAQ (reference sequence). CDR3 nucleotide sequence: TGTGCCAGCAGCCCTGCAGGGGACCCCTATAATTCACCCCTCCACTTT. Its protein product is CASSPAGDPYNSPLHF.

This chain joins TRBV12-3 or TRBV12-4 and TRBJ1-2; 7 bases are a match to TRBD1. This CDR3 has 14 residues. J gave up 4 bases and V 6 bases, and 8 bases lay outside the gene matches. As DNA, the CDR3 is TGTGCCAGCAGAGATGGGACAGAGATCTATGGCTACACCTTC. Translation gives CASRDGTEIYGYTF.

A few counts support this clonotype. J is TRBJ1-5 and V is TRBV7-8; perhaps TRBD1 as D (6 bases). CDR3 size: 15 residues. CDR1 and CDR2 (germline): SGHVS, FQNEAQ. V gave up 5 bases and J gave up 0 bases, with 11 bases separating them. In DNA, the CDR3 is TGTGCCAGCAGCCGAAGGACAGATAGCAATCAGCCCCAGCATTTT. Amino acid sequence: CASSRRTDSNQPQHF. The variable domain in full, completed from reference TRBV7-8 and TRBJ1-5, reads GAGVSQSPRYKVAKRGQDVALRCDPISGHVSLFWYQQALGQGPEFLTYFQNEAQLDKSGLPSDRFFAERPEGSVSTLKIQRTQQEDSAVYLCASSRRTDSNQPQHFGDGTRLSIL.

This chain links TRBV28 with TRBJ2-7, with D perhaps TRBD1 (6 bases). Germline-derived CDR1 and CDR2 are MDHEN and SYDVKM. The CDR3 runs to 16 residues. V was cut by 5 bases and J by 0 bases, with 17 bases left in between. The CDR3 loop reads CASSKSDRIYSYEQYF. In DNA form, the CDR3 reads TGTGCCAGCAGTAAATCGGACAGAATCTACTCCTACGAGCAGTACTTC. The whole variable domain, filled in from reference TRBV28 and TRBJ2-7, reads DVKVTQSSRYLVKRTGEKVFLECVQDMDHENMFWYRQDPGLGLRLIYFSYDVKMKEKGDIPEGYSVSREKKERFSLILESASTNQTSMYLCASSKSDRIYSYEQYFGPGTRLTVT.